This passage covers 19 T cell receptor beta chains from one sample sequenced in a study of beta chain features in type 1 diabetes. Study observations and caveats: TCRB CDR3s from Type 1 diabetes patients were moderately but significantly shorter in all four CD4+ subsets.

These receptors lack a known antigen. Expressed TCRB transcripts were sequenced, since all the RNA that had been isolated was reverse transcribed. Using immunoSEQ multiplex PCR, the repertoire was profiled, and TCRdb retains in-frame clones only, with some absent. The sample records some 360,000 clones, around 9.6% being singletons. Sequenced material: central memory CD4+ T cells from blood. These receptors all stem from a man younger than 40 with type 1 diabetes.

The chain is built from TRBV6-1 and TRBJ1-1; D is unclear. V lost 4 bases, J lost 5 bases, and 8 bases lay in between. Germline CDR1 MNHNS, CDR2 SASEGT. This CDR3 is built from 12 residues. The CDR3 region has the DNA TGTGCCAGCAGTGTCCAGAGTACTGAAGCTTTCTTT. It yields the protein CASSVQSTEAFF.

This clone has just a few counts. Written as DNA, the CDR3 is TGTGCCAGCAGTTTTTTCGGGGCGACAGGGAGGGGTCAGCCCCAGCATTTT. This sequence encodes CASSFFGATGRGQPQHF. The chain uses TRBV28 and TRBJ1-5, with 7 bases lining up with TRBD1. Germline V gene data show CDR1 as MDHEN and CDR2 as SYDVKM. Trimming took 3 bases from V and 6 from J; bases not matched to a gene: 14. The CDR3 has 17 residues.

The chain recombines TRBV4-3 with TRBJ2-7; tentatively, D is TRBD2 (6 bases). The CDR3 runs to 17 residues. Germline CDR1 and CDR2: LGHNA and YSLEER. V lost 7 bases to trimming and J lost 2 bases, with 24 bases between them. Here the CDR3 reads CASIPVIPSAFPYEQYF. CDR3 DNA sequence: TGCGCCAGCATCCCCGTGATCCCTAGCGCCTTCCCCTACGAGCAGTACTTC.

This clone has just a few counts. The chain joins TRBV27 to TRBJ2-1; D unclear. In germline, CDR1 is MNHEY, CDR2 SMNVEV (reference sequence). V was clipped by 3 bases and J by 2 bases, with 8 bases between them. This CDR3 spans 14 amino acids. For the CDR3, the DNA is TGTGCCAGCAGTTTTGGATGGGCCTACAATGAGCAGTTCTTC. Translated, it gives CASSFGWAYNEQFF.

This clone was seen ten or more times. The CDR3 sequence is CASSPTESVRGLEQFF. The CDR3 bases are TGTGCCAGCTCACCAACGGAGAGCGTAAGGGGACTTGAGCAGTTCTTC. The chain recombines TRBV18 with TRBJ2-1; TRBD2 is a possible D gene (6 bases). The CDR3 runs 16 residues. The V end was cut by 2 bases, the J end by 9 bases, with 20 bases between. CDR1 is KGHSH, CDR2 LQKENI, per germline.

The chain joins TRBV7-2 to TRBJ1-1; D ambiguous. Trimming removed 1 base from V and 6 bases from J, with 12 bases in between. This CDR3 has 14 amino acids. CDR1 and CDR2 (germline): SGHTA, FQGNSA. The CDR3 reads CASSLVPIGSEAFF. In nucleotides, the CDR3 is TGTGCCAGCAGCTTAGTCCCTATTGGGTCTGAAGCTTTCTTT.

The genes are TRBV29-1 and TRBJ1-1, with TRBD1 matching over 7 bases. In germline, CDR1 is SQVTM, CDR2 ANQGSEA. Trimming took 3 bases from V and 11 from J; bases not matched to a gene: 9. There are 12 residues in the CDR3. The DNA of the CDR3 is TGCAGCGTTGAGGCCCCGGAGACAGGGGCTTTCTTT. Translated, it gives CSVEAPETGAFF.

This clone has at least ten counts. The genes are TRBV5-1 and TRBJ1-1, with a weak D call TRBD1 (6 bases). Germline values: CDR1 SGHRS, CDR2 YFSETQ. V was clipped by 5 bases and J by 1 base, with 12 bases between them. This CDR3 has 14 amino acids. The CDR3 loop reads CASRQGSSNTEAFF. CDR3 nucleotide sequence: TGCGCCAGCAGGCAGGGGAGCTCGAACACTGAAGCTTTCTTT.

The V gene is TRBV6-1, the J gene TRBJ2-2, with D perhaps matching TRBD1 (6 bases). V lost 6 bases to trimming and J lost 8 bases, with 16 bases between them. The germline gives CDR1 MNHNS, CDR2 SASEGT. The CDR3 covers 14 residues. CDR3 coding DNA: TGTGCCAGCAGCACACAGGGTAACCAAGGGGAGCTGTTTTTT. Translated, it gives CASSTQGNQGELFF.

This clone has just a few counts. This rearrangement joins TRBV10-3 to TRBJ2-1; TRBD2 matches at 11 bases. After removal of 6 bases from V and 6 bases from J, the junction contained 10 bases not matched to a gene. This CDR3 spans 16 amino acids. CDR1 is ENHRY and CDR2 is SYGVKD in the germline V gene. The CDR3 region is CAIRDSGRAVSNEQFF. CDR3 bases: TGTGCCATCAGGGATAGCGGGAGGGCCGTATCCAATGAGCAGTTCTTC.

This clone rates as medium-sized. The chain joins TRBV29-1 to TRBJ2-1; D is uncertain. The CDR3 is 10 residues long. The ends were cut back, 4 bases at V and 10 bases at J, with 8 bases in the middle. Per the germline V gene, CDR1 is SQVTM and CDR2 is ANQGSEA. The CDR3 DNA reads TGCAGCGTTGGAGTATGGGAGCAGTTCTTC. It is translated as CSVGVWEQFF.

This chain links TRBV10-3 with TRBJ2-5, with 9 bases lining up with TRBD1. Germline V gives CDR1 ENHRY, CDR2 SYGVKD. V trimming: 9 bases; J trimming: 2 bases; junction bases outside the gene matches: 10. This CDR3 comprises 15 residues. DNA of the CDR3: TGTGCCATTTCGACAGGGGGAGACTCTCAAGAGACCCAGTACTTC. Amino acids: CAISTGGDSQETQYF.

This sequence joins TRBV25-1 and TRBJ2-5, with D possibly TRBD1 on 7 matching bases. The CDR3 contains 15 residues. The V gene's germline CDR1 is MGHDK and CDR2 SYGVNS. Trimming left V 3 bases short and J 5 bases short, with 16 bases between. The CDR3 coding sequence is TGTGCCAGCAGTGAGGCGGGACAGTCTGGGGAGACCCAGTACTTC. Its protein product is CASSEAGQSGETQYF.

Comment on this clone: Other DNA variants within this sample encode the same CDR3. This sequence joins TRBV18 and TRBJ2-1; 13 bases agree with TRBD2. The CDR3 is made up of 16 amino acids. Germline V lookup: CDR1 KGHSH, CDR2 LQKENI. J was trimmed by 10 bases and V by 2 bases; bases with no gene match: 8. In DNA, the CDR3 is TGTGCCAGCTCACCAGGGCTGACTAGCGGGAGGCGCGAGCAGTTCTTC. Translation gives CASSPGLTSGRREQFF.

This clone showed up just a few times. The rearrangement joins TRBV19 to TRBJ2-4; D ambiguous. V lost 3 bases and J 5 bases, leaving 8 bases between the germline ends. In germline, CDR1 is LNHDA, CDR2 SQIVND (reference sequence). This CDR3 has 13 amino acids. The CDR3 is CASSIQQENIQYF. CDR3 nucleotide sequence: TGTGCCAGTAGTATCCAGCAAGAAAACATTCAGTACTTC.

In this sample, this clone turned up a few times. This chain connects TRBV6-6 to TRBJ2-1; maybe TRBD1 (5 bases). Per germline, CDR1 MNHNY and CDR2 SVGAGI (reference sequence). The CDR3 sequence is 14 residues long. V was trimmed by 7 bases and J by 0 bases, leaving 10 bases between them. In DNA form, the CDR3 reads TGTGCCAGCAAGTGGGGCCTCTCCTACAATGAGCAGTTCTTC. This gives the protein CASKWGLSYNEQFF.

The genes are TRBV30 and TRBJ1-3, with 9 positions matching TRBD1. The V gene end was trimmed by 3 bases and the J gene end by 4 bases; junction bases not matched to a gene: 4. CDR1 and CDR2 (germline): GTSNPN, SVGIG (reference sequence). There are 14 residues in the CDR3. CDR3 DNA: TGTGCCTGGAGCGCGGGACAGGGAGGAAACACCATATATTTT. Translated, it gives CAWSAGQGGNTIYF.

This clone has only a few counts. The junction departs from germline at one end; a sequencing error may be responsible. The V and J genes are TRBV7-2 and TRBJ2-7; TRBD2 might be the D (5 bases). This CDR3 is 11 amino acids long. The germline V gene encodes CDR1 SGHTA and CDR2 FQGNSA. The CDR3: CASSLTTPPHF. CDR3 bases: TGTGCCAGCAGCTTGACTACCCCTCCACACTTC.

The table lists this clone with a few counts. The V call is TRBV29-1, the J call TRBJ2-5; D may be TRBD1 or TRBD2 (6 bases each). Trimming took off 5 bases at V and 5 bases at J, with 18 bases between the two ends. There are 14 residues in the CDR3. Germline values: CDR1 SQVTM, CDR2 ANQGSEA. The CDR3 protein is CSVSTGRRQETQYF. The DNA for the CDR3 is TGCAGCGTTTCTACAGGGAGGAGGCAGGAGACCCAGTACTTC.